These 24 T cell receptor beta chains originate from one sample sequenced in a study of blood T cell repertoires in COVID-19. Sequencing was performed with immunoSEQ multiplex PCR; in TCRdb, only in-frame clones are kept and a portion is missing. The sample comprises some 330,000 clones, roughly 90% of which are singletons, and about 18% rests with the top ten. Sequenced sample: PBMCs or T cells enriched from blood (not recorded which). These receptors were collected from a woman in her twenties or thirties who had recovered from COVID-19.

V usage is TRBV7-2 and J usage is TRBJ2-7; TRBD2 agrees at 12 bases. Germline-derived CDR1 and CDR2 are SGHTA and FQGNSA. V lost 6 bases, J lost 4 bases, and 4 bases stayed unmatched. This CDR3 has 14 residues. CDR3 nucleotide sequence: TGTGCCAGCAGGACTAGCGGGGGCGCTTACGAGCAGTACTTC. This gives the protein CASRTSGGAYEQYF.

This clone was seen once. The chain has TRBV3-1 (or the pseudogene TRBV3-2) and TRBJ2-7; possible D gene TRBD1, 5 bases. Germline CDR1 and CDR2: LGHDT and YNNKEL (reference sequence). The V end lost 1 base, the J end lost 5 bases, and 15 bases lay between the germline ends. The CDR3 extends over 15 amino acids. The CDR3 loop is CASSQGTTPYHEQYF. As DNA, the CDR3 is TGTGCCAGCAGCCAAGGGACAACCCCTTACCACGAGCAGTACTTC.

This chain uses TRBV29-1 with TRBJ1-1; D unresolved. The V gene lost 3 bases and the J gene lost 2 bases, with 10 bases spanning the gap. This CDR3 region has 13 residues. CDR1 and CDR2 (germline): SQVTM, ANQGSEA. DNA for the CDR3: TGCAGCGTTGATCGGAGACTAAACACTGAAGCTTTCTTT. This encodes CSVDRRLNTEAFF.

The chain recombines TRBV12-3 or TRBV12-4 with TRBJ1-2; 8 positions match TRBD1. With 1 base clipped from V and 8 bases from J, the junction kept 3 bases outside the gene matches. The CDR3 loop spans 13 amino acids. The CDR3 sequence is CASSLGGQEGYTF. DNA for the CDR3: TGTGCCAGCAGTTTAGGGGGACAGGAGGGCTACACCTTC.

V gene TRBV9 combines with J gene TRBJ2-7; D perhaps matches TRBD1 (6 bases). The CDR3 spans 12 residues. Trimming shortened V by 5 bases and J by 6 bases, and 12 bases separated the two germline ends. Germline CDR1 reads SGDLS; CDR2 reads YYNGEE. CDR3 region: CASSYRDSEQYF. Here the CDR3 DNA reads TGTGCCAGCAGTTACAGGGATTCCGAGCAGTACTTC.

The chain employs TRBV19 and TRBJ1-5; TRBD1 aligns across 8 bases. Trimming at V came to 6 bases and at J to 3 bases, leaving 16 bases not matched to a gene. This CDR3 has 18 amino acids. Germline CDR1 is LNHDA and CDR2 is SQIVND (reference sequence). In DNA, the CDR3 is TGTGCCAGTAGGGCTCCCTGGGTGGCAGGGGGCTCCAATCAGCCCCAGCATTTT. It encodes CASRAPWVAGGSNQPQHF.

The gene calls are TRBV5-4 and TRBJ2-3; TRBD2 agrees at 9 bases. There are 15 residues in the CDR3. Germline CDR1 SGHNT, CDR2 YYREEE (reference sequence). The trim removed 4 bases at V and 1 base at J, leaving 4 bases unmatched. As DNA, the CDR3 is TGTGCCAGCAGCGTGAAGCGGGGGGGCACAGATACGCAGTATTTT. Translated: CASSVKRGGTDTQYF. The whole variable domain, filled in from reference TRBV5-4 and TRBJ2-3, reads ETGVTQSPTHLIKTRGQQVTLRCSSQSGHNTVSWYQQALGQGPQFIFQYYREEENGRGNFPPRFSGLQFPNYSSELNVNALELDDSALYLCASSVKRGGTDTQYFGPGTRLTVL.

The rearrangement joins TRBV7-9 to TRBJ1-3; no firm D call. This CDR3 comprises 17 residues. Germline V lookup: CDR1 SEHNR, CDR2 FQNEAQ (reference sequence). V was pared by 5 bases and J by 0 bases, with 17 bases between. CDR3 sequence (DNA): TGTGCCAGCAGCCCTACCCCCGGGTCAAACTCTGGAAACACCATATATTTT. This codes for CASSPTPGSNSGNTIYF.

The count of this clone is one. This chain joins TRBV7-9 and TRBJ1-1; D is possibly TRBD1 (5 bases). Germline lookup yields CDR1 SEHNR and CDR2 FQNEAQ (reference sequence). The V end was cut by 5 bases, the J end by 1 base, with 17 bases between. This CDR3 contains 16 residues. CDR3 residues: CASSRRVDRPNTEAFF. CDR3 nucleotides: TGTGCCAGCAGCCGCCGAGTAGACAGACCGAACACTGAAGCTTTCTTT.

On this clone itself: The same CDR3 arises from other DNA sequences in this sample as well. The chain combines TRBV3-1 (or the pseudogene TRBV3-2) with TRBJ2-7, with 7 nucleotides matching TRBD1. Germline V CDR1 and CDR2: LGHDT, YNNKEL (reference sequence). The CDR3 spans 12 residues. After removal of 5 bases from V and 7 bases from J, the junction contained 5 bases not matched to a gene. The CDR3 sequence: CASSSTGSEQYF. The CDR3 coding sequence is TGTGCCAGCAGCTCGACAGGGAGTGAGCAGTACTTC.

The CDR3 DNA reads as TGCGCCAGCAGCCCTAGGGGAAGTTCGGCCTACGAGCAGTACTTC. Translating gives CASSPRGSSAYEQYF. V gene TRBV4-1 combines with J gene TRBJ2-7; possibly TRBD1 for D (5 bases). This CDR3 region has 15 residues. The V end was cut by 4 bases, the J end by 2 bases, with 15 bases between. Germline V gene data show CDR1 as MGHRA and CDR2 as YSYEKL.

J is TRBJ2-3 and V is TRBV29-1; D is perhaps TRBD2 (6 bases). Looked up from germline, CDR1 is SQVTM and CDR2 is ANQGSEA. This CDR3 is 14 amino acids long. The V and J ends lost 3 bases and 2 bases respectively, with 12 bases between them. The CDR3 DNA follows: TGCAGCGTTGAGGTGCAGGGACTCACAGATACGCAGTATTTT. Translated, it gives CSVEVQGLTDTQYF.

The chain uses TRBV12-5 and TRBJ1-2; 8 bases are shared with TRBD1. Looked up from germline, CDR1 is LGHNT and CDR2 is FRNRAP. The CDR3 contains 19 residues. V was pared by 5 bases and J by 3 bases, with 20 bases of the junction left unmatched. The CDR3 reads CASGPPEGQGLRADYGYTF. The CDR3 DNA sequence: TGTGCTAGTGGTCCCCCCGAAGGACAGGGCTTGAGGGCCGACTATGGCTACACCTTC.

This clone was seen only once. The chain is built from TRBV5-1 and TRBJ2-5; a possible D gene is TRBD2 (6 bases). V shed 7 bases and J shed 5 bases, with 12 bases lying between them. This CDR3 comprises 12 residues. The V gene's germline CDR1 is SGHRS and CDR2 YFSETQ. CDR3 region: CASRKEGETQYF. The CDR3 bases are TGCGCCAGCCGAAAGGAGGGGGAGACCCAGTACTTC.

The rearrangement uses TRBV28 and TRBJ2-7; D unclear. Trimming removed 4 bases from V and 5 bases from J, with 12 bases in between. Per germline, CDR1 MDHEN and CDR2 SYDVKM. CDR3 length: 13 amino acids. CDR3 amino acids: CASSSSGSDEQYF. The CDR3, as DNA: TGTGCCAGCAGTTCCTCCGGGTCAGACGAGCAGTACTTC.

This chain links TRBV5-6 with TRBJ1-1, with D possibly matching TRBD1 (5 bases). The germline V gene encodes CDR1 SGHDT and CDR2 YYEEEE. Trimming left V 5 bases short and J 0 bases short, with 14 bases between. This CDR3 has 15 amino acids. CDR3: CASRLGLIMNTEAFF. The CDR3 nucleotides read TGTGCCAGCAGACTGGGACTGATCATGAACACTGAAGCTTTCTTT.

The chain recombines TRBV4-1 with TRBJ2-1; no clear D gene. Germline V gene sequence: CDR1 MGHRA, CDR2 YSYEKL. Trimming took off 0 bases at V and 7 bases at J, with 4 bases between the two ends. The CDR3 loop spans 12 amino acids. The CDR3 loop reads CASSQDYNEQFF. The CDR3 DNA is TGCGCCAGCAGCCAAGATTATAATGAGCAGTTCTTC.

The CDR3 region has the DNA TGTGCCAGCAGCGTAGCTATCGATGAGCAGTTCTTC. Encoded protein: CASSVAIDEQFF. The chain has TRBV9 and TRBJ2-1; no reliable D call. This CDR3 comprises 12 residues. Germline V lookup: CDR1 SGDLS, CDR2 YYNGEE. V dropped 0 bases and J dropped 8 bases, with 6 bases sitting between them.

This clone has a handful of counts. This sequence joins TRBV7-6 and TRBJ2-5, with TRBD2 matching over 11 bases. This CDR3 has 15 amino acids. Germline CDR1 and CDR2: SGHVS and FNYEAQ. Losses at the gene ends were 5 bases for V and 5 bases for J; bases not matched to a gene: 7. The CDR3: CASSPSGGPGETQYF. CDR3 nucleotide sequence: TGTGCCAGCAGCCCTAGCGGGGGGCCGGGGGAGACCCAGTACTTC.

The V and J genes are TRBV7-9 and TRBJ1-6; D gene ambiguous. There are 15 residues in the CDR3. V gave up 5 bases and J gave up 7 bases, with 15 bases separating them. Looked up from germline, CDR1 is SEHNR and CDR2 is FQNEAQ (reference sequence). The CDR3 DNA reads as TGTGCCAGCAGCGAGAGCGCGGGCGAAAATTCACCCCTCCACTTT. Amino acids: CASSESAGENSPLHF.

This clone was seen only a few times. The genes are TRBV28 and TRBJ2-2, with D possibly being TRBD2 (6 bases). The CDR3 runs 14 residues. Germline CDR1 MDHEN, CDR2 SYDVKM. The V gene lost 7 bases and the J gene lost 3 bases, with 12 bases spanning the gap. CDR3 sequence: CASTWRGDTGELFF. The CDR3 DNA reads as TGTGCCAGCACATGGAGGGGTGACACCGGGGAGCTGTTTTTT.

With regard to this clone: The identical CDR3 is also encoded by other nucleotide sequences in the sample. The CDR3 sequence is CASSLASSGNTIYF. In DNA, the CDR3 is TGTGCCAGCAGCTTGGCGAGCTCTGGAAACACCATATATTTT. This chain uses TRBV5-5 with TRBJ1-3; no clear D. The V end was cut by 0 bases, the J end by 0 bases, with 4 bases between. The length of the CDR3 is 14 residues. Per germline, CDR1 SGHKS and CDR2 YYEKEE (reference sequence).

J is TRBJ1-1 and V is TRBV6-5; 7 bases line up with TRBD1. Germline CDR1 and CDR2: MNHEY and SVGAGI. The CDR3 loop spans 14 amino acids. The V gene end was trimmed by 5 bases and the J gene end by 5 bases; junction bases not matched to a gene: 8. The CDR3 here is CASSPLRGRTEAFF. In DNA, the CDR3 is TGTGCCAGCAGTCCCCTCAGGGGGAGGACTGAAGCTTTCTTT.

This chain uses TRBV11-2 with TRBJ1-2; 9 positions match TRBD1. This CDR3 is built from 16 residues. The ends lost 0 bases at V and 4 bases at J; junction bases unmatched: 6. From germline, CDR1 is SGHAT and CDR2 FQNNGV. The DNA of the CDR3 is TGTGCCAGCAGCTTAGATTCTCTGGACAGGGGCTATGGCTACACCTTC. Amino acids: CASSLDSLDRGYGYTF.